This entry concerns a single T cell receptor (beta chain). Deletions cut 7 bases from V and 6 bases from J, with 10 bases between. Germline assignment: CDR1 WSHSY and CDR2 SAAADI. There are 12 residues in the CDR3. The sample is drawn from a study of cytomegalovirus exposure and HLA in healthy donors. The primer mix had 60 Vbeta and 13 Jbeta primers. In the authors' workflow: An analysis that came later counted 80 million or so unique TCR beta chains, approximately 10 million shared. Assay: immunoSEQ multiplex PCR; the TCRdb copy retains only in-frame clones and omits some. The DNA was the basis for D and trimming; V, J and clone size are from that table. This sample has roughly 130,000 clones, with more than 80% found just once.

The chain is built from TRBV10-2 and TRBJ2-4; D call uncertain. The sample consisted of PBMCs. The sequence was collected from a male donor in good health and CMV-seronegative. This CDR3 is CASNHAGNIQYF. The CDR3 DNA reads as TGCGCCAGCAACCACGCAGGAAACATTCAGTACTTC.